These 18 T cell receptor beta chains share one sample of origin, sequenced in a study of OX40 agonist ivuxolimab in advanced cancers. Sequencing used immunoSEQ multiplex PCR; TCRdb keeps in-frame clones, though not all of them. Of about 40,000 clones listed, about 91% are singletons. The sequenced sample was CD4+ or CD8+ T cells sorted from blood, obtained in a trial of the OX40 agonist ivuxolimab. Receptor source: an adult with an advanced solid tumor such as melanoma, head and neck, liver or kidney cancer.

In its sample, this clone was seen once. The CDR3 is CASSLTDTQYF. The DNA of the CDR3 is TGTGCCAGCAGCCTCACAGATACGCAGTATTTT. The chain recombines TRBV5-6 with TRBJ2-3; D gene uncertain. The germline gives CDR1 SGHDT, CDR2 YYEEEE. The V and J ends lost 4 bases and 2 bases respectively, with 2 bases between them. The CDR3 totals 11 residues.

This sequence joins TRBV4-1 and TRBJ2-3, with D uncertain. Germline CDR1 and CDR2: MGHRA and YSYEKL. CDR3 length: 14 amino acids. V was clipped by 0 bases and J by 3 bases, with 7 bases between them. CDR3 sequence (DNA): TGCGCCAGCAGCCAAGATGGTGGGACAGATACGCAGTATTTT. Its protein product is CASSQDGGTDTQYF.

The chain is built from TRBV30 and TRBJ2-7; TRBD1 matches at 8 bases. The CDR3 has 13 residues. The germline CDR1 and CDR2 sequences are GTSNPN and SVGIG (reference sequence). V shed 1 base, J shed 6 bases, and the junction held 5 bases outside the gene matches. The CDR3 DNA is TGTGCCTGGAGTGAAGCAGGGGGCCGCGAGCAGTACTTC. It is translated as CAWSEAGGREQYF. Based on the CDR3 plus reference TRBV30 and TRBJ2-7, the full variable domain is SQTIHQWPATLVQPVGSPLSLECTVEGTSNPNLYWYRQAAGRGLQLLFYSVGIGQISSEVPQNLSASRPQDRQFILSSKKLLLSDSGFYLCAWSEAGGREQYFGPGTRLTVT.

This rearrangement joins TRBV18 to TRBJ2-7, with 10 bases matching TRBD2. Germline V lookup: CDR1 KGHSH, CDR2 LQKENI. Unmatched junction bases numbered 8, after V lost 4 bases and J lost 2 bases. The CDR3 is made up of 16 amino acids. The CDR3 DNA follows: TGTGCCAGCTCACTACCGGCAACTAGCGGGGCCTACGAGCAGTACTTC. As protein: CASSLPATSGAYEQYF.

This clone was observed a single time. This chain joins TRBV4-1 and TRBJ2-7; 9 bases agree with TRBD2. The CDR3 is made up of 14 amino acids. CDR1 is MGHRA, CDR2 YSYEKL, per germline. Losses at the gene ends were 5 bases for V and 5 bases for J; bases not matched to a gene: 7. This chain's CDR3 is CASSLTSGANEQYF. The CDR3 region has the DNA TGCGCCAGCAGCTTGACTAGCGGAGCGAACGAGCAGTACTTC.

This sequence joins TRBV28 and TRBJ2-7, with D perhaps matching TRBD2 (6 bases). From germline, CDR1 is MDHEN and CDR2 SYDVKM. The germline V and J ends were trimmed by 7 bases and 1 base, with 17 bases remaining between them. The length of the CDR3 is 15 residues. CDR3 sequence reads: CASTPLWGLSYEQYF. Here the CDR3 DNA reads TGTGCCAGCACGCCTCTCTGGGGACTGTCCTACGAGCAGTACTTC. The entire variable domain, with the rest obtained from reference TRBV28 and TRBJ2-7, is as follows: DVKVTQSSRYLVKRTGEKVFLECVQDMDHENMFWYRQDPGLGLRLIYFSYDVKMKEKGDIPEGYSVSREKKERFSLILESASTNQTSMYLCASTPLWGLSYEQYFGPGTRLTVT.

This chain connects TRBV5-4 to TRBJ1-1; unclear D gene. V was cut by 0 bases and J by 4 bases, with 7 bases left in between. Germline CDR1 is SGHNT and CDR2 is YYREEE (reference sequence). This CDR3 spans 13 amino acids. CDR3 sequence: CASSLGFFTEAFF. CDR3 bases: TGTGCCAGCAGCTTGGGATTTTTCACTGAAGCTTTCTTT.

The rearrangement uses TRBV9 and TRBJ2-7, with 10 bases lining up with TRBD1. The CDR3 consists of 15 residues. Losses at the gene ends were 3 bases for V and 2 bases for J; bases not matched to a gene: 5. Germline assignment: CDR1 SGDLS and CDR2 YYNGEE. The CDR3 nucleotides are TGTGCCAGCAGCGCCCACGGGACAGGGGCCTACGAGCAGTACTTC. Protein product: CASSAHGTGAYEQYF. Full variable domain (missing parts from reference TRBV9 and TRBJ2-7): DSGVTQTPKHLITATGQRVTLRCSPRSGDLSVYWYQQSLDQGLQFLIQYYNGEERAKGNILERFSAQQFPDLHSELNLSSLELGDSALYFCASSAHGTGAYEQYFGPGTRLTVT.

The V and J genes are TRBV14 and TRBJ1-2; D is perhaps TRBD1 (5 bases). V was pared by 4 bases and J by 4 bases, with 13 bases between. There are 14 residues in the CDR3. Germline loops: CDR1 SGHDN, CDR2 FVKESK. The CDR3 DNA sequence: TGTGCCAGCAGCCCCTTAGGGGACGCCTATGGCTACACCTTC. Protein: CASSPLGDAYGYTF.

This chain links TRBV29-1 with TRBJ2-1; TRBD2 agrees at 14 bases. Losses at the gene ends were 1 base for V and 3 bases for J; bases not matched to a gene: 5. The CDR3 covers 17 residues. CDR1 SQVTM and CDR2 ANQGSEA come from the germline V gene. CDR3 sequence reads: CSVEGLAGGPIYNEQFF. CDR3 DNA sequence: TGCAGCGTTGAAGGACTAGCGGGAGGGCCCATCTACAATGAGCAGTTCTTC.

The chain has TRBV4-1 and TRBJ2-7; 7 positions match TRBD2. The ends lost 3 bases at V and 4 bases at J; junction bases unmatched: 6. Germline assignment: CDR1 MGHRA and CDR2 YSYEKL. The CDR3 is made up of 14 amino acids. The CDR3 is CASSQGGSGYEQYF. CDR3 DNA: TGCGCCAGCAGCCAGGGGGGGTCGGGTTACGAGCAGTACTTC.

V and J are TRBV6-5 and TRBJ2-1, with D possibly called TRBD1 or TRBD2 (6 bases each). The CDR3 contains 16 residues. Germline loops: CDR1 MNHEY, CDR2 SVGAGI. V dropped 0 bases and J dropped 2 bases, with 11 bases sitting between them. The CDR3 nucleotides read TGTGCCAGCAGTTACTCACCGGGGGACACCTACAATGAGCAGTTCTTC. Amino acids: CASSYSPGDTYNEQFF.

This chain connects TRBV30 to TRBJ1-3, with 8 bases matching TRBD1. CDR3 length: 16 amino acids. The trim removed 0 bases at V and 0 bases at J, leaving 4 bases unmatched. Germline CDR1 GTSNPN, CDR2 SVGIG (reference sequence). The DNA of the CDR3 is TGTGCCTGGAGTGTCCAGGGGGCCCCCTCTGGAAACACCATATATTTT. Its translation: CAWSVQGAPSGNTIYF. Looking up the rest from reference TRBV30 and TRBJ1-3 gives the full variable domain: SQTIHQWPATLVQPVGSPLSLECTVEGTSNPNLYWYRQAAGRGLQLLFYSVGIGQISSEVPQNLSASRPQDRQFILSSKKLLLSDSGFYLCAWSVQGAPSGNTIYFGEGSWLTVV.

The CDR3 protein is CASSPRNEREPQETQYF. DNA for the CDR3: TGTGCCAGCTCACCCCGGAATGAGCGGGAGCCCCAAGAGACCCAGTACTTC. The genes are TRBV18 and TRBJ2-5; 8 bases are a match to TRBD2. Germline V gene sequence: CDR1 KGHSH, CDR2 LQKENI. The CDR3 spans 17 residues. The ends lost 3 bases at V and 1 base at J; junction bases unmatched: 10.

The rearrangement uses TRBV6-4 and TRBJ2-3; tentatively, D is TRBD1 (5 bases). CDR1 is MRHNA, CDR2 SNTAGT, per germline. The CDR3 has 14 residues. Deletions cut 3 bases from V and 3 bases from J, with 10 bases between. This chain's CDR3 is CASSDRAGTDTQYF. CDR3 coding DNA: TGTGCCAGCAGTGATCGAGCAGGGACAGATACGCAGTATTTT.

The genes are TRBV9 and TRBJ2-7; no clear D. The germline V gene has CDR1 SGDLS and CDR2 YYNGEE. Trimming removed 4 bases at V and 10 bases at J, with 15 bases between. There are 12 residues in the CDR3. The CDR3 DNA follows: TGTGCCAGCAGCCCCTCCACCCGTCCACAGTACTTC. This sequence encodes CASSPSTRPQYF.

J is TRBJ2-1 and V is TRBV28, with D hard to call. The CDR3 totals 13 residues. In germline, CDR1 is MDHEN, CDR2 SYDVKM. Trimming shortened V by 2 bases and J by 8 bases, and 10 bases separated the two germline ends. This CDR3 reads CASSLNPQYEQFF. CDR3 nucleotides: TGTGCCAGCAGTTTAAATCCCCAGTATGAGCAGTTCTTC. Filled out from reference TRBV28 and TRBJ2-1, the complete variable domain reads DVKVTQSSRYLVKRTGEKVFLECVQDMDHENMFWYRQDPGLGLRLIYFSYDVKMKEKGDIPEGYSVSREKKERFSLILESASTNQTSMYLCASSLNPQYEQFFGPGTRLTVL.

J is TRBJ1-5 and V is TRBV18; TRBD1 matches 10 bases. Trimming removed 1 base from V and 7 bases from J; junction bases left unmatched: 13. CDR1 is KGHSH, CDR2 LQKENI, per germline. The CDR3 length is 18 residues. In nucleotides, the CDR3 is TGTGCCAGCTCACCACAGGGACAGGGGAGTATCCCCGGGCAGCCCCAGCATTTT. Translated: CASSPQGQGSIPGQPQHF.